This is a list of T cell receptor beta chains from one sample in a study of shared clonotypes between healthy human individuals. Only in-frame clones appear in the TCRdb table, and some are missing; sequencing was by immunoSEQ multiplex PCR. The table records millions of clones, about 94% of them present only once. Input material: naive CD8+ T cells sorted from blood. These receptors were taken from a man aged 18 to 29 in good health. Both conserved end residues are part of each CDR3.

J: TRBJ1-3; V: TRBV10-1; CDR3: CASSESPDGSGNTIYF
J: TRBJ2-1; V: TRBV27; CDR3: CASSLSAGTQDNEQFF
J: TRBJ2-7; V: TRBV29-1; CDR3: CSVEDADGNYPYEQYF
J: TRBJ2-2; V: TRBV4-1; CDR3: CASSPLGTGKTGELFF
J: TRBJ2-7; V: TRBV28; CDR3: CASSFRRGGEQYF
J: TRBJ2-3; V: TRBV6-1; CDR3: CASIPLAKGRDTQYF
J: TRBJ1-2; V: TRBV4-1; CDR3: CASSQVATGWFNYGYTF
J: TRBJ1-2; V: TRBV6-6; CDR3: CAAGQLTYGYTF
J: TRBJ1-2; V: TRBV4-1; CDR3: CASSLRDTPNYGYTF
J: TRBJ2-3; V: TRBV27; CDR3: CASRTGADTQYF
J: TRBJ2-3; V: TRBV19; CDR3: CASSIGLRDTQYF
J: TRBJ1-3; V: TRBV11-2; CDR3: CASSPDHSPSGNTIYF
J: TRBJ2-5; V: TRBV2; CDR3: CASSGQGAGETQYF
J: TRBJ2-5; V: TRBV4-3; CDR3: CASSRLLDPQETQYF
J: TRBJ1-1; V: TRBV19; CDR3: CASSTSRGTEAFF
J: TRBJ1-1; V: TRBV6-5; CDR3: CASSYERGATEAFF
J: TRBJ2-7; V: TRBV28; CDR3: CASSETAEPPYEQYF
J: TRBJ2-2; V: TRBV2; CDR3: CASISRTGGTNTGELFF
J: TRBJ2-7; V: TRBV5-6; CDR3: CASSPGGGGISYEQYF
J: TRBJ1-5; V: TRBV6-4; CDR3: CASISKDRVQPQHF
J: TRBJ1-1; V: TRBV5-4; CDR3: CASSVGQVSLLNTEAFF
J: TRBJ1-4; V: TRBV6-1; CDR3: CASSEDRGLEKLFF
J: TRBJ2-1; V: TRBV6-5; CDR3: CASSGGLAGDNEQFF
J: TRBJ2-1; V: TRBV6-5; CDR3: CASSWTSGDAEQFF
J: TRBJ2-7; V: TRBV14; CDR3: CASSQDEGQGGEQYF
J: TRBJ1-2; V: TRBV7-9; CDR3: CASSLGQGLYGYTF
J: TRBJ2-1; V: TRBV7-2; CDR3: CASSHLAGGSYNEQFF
J: TRBJ2-7; V: TRBV4-2; CDR3: CASSQDWGAPLDEQYF
J: TRBJ2-5; V: TRBV5-1; CDR3: CASSSQGQGGETQYF
J: TRBJ2-7; V: TRBV11-2; CDR3: CASSSPWGQGNYEQYF
J: TRBJ2-2; V: TRBV4-2; CDR3: CASSQGRTGPYGELFF
J: TRBJ1-3; V: TRBV7-9; CDR3: CASSSPQDRASYTIYF
J: TRBJ1-2; V: TRBV5-6; CDR3: CASSASGYGYTF
J: TRBJ2-1; V: TRBV27; CDR3: CASTTRGGVVNEQFF
J: TRBJ2-7; V: TRBV27; CDR3: CASSLLAGGGQNEQYF
J: TRBJ2-7; V: TRBV4-3; CDR3: CASSRASGAYEQYF
J: TRBJ2-3; V: TRBV10-1; CDR3: CASSDDRWIDTQYF
J: TRBJ1-1; V: TRBV19; CDR3: CASTKGLEGTEAFF
J: TRBJ2-7; V: TRBV5-6; CDR3: CASSLKERTGTYEQYF
J: TRBJ2-1; V: TRBV7-9; CDR3: CASSLTGPLVHEQFF
J: TRBJ1-2; V: TRBV6-5; CDR3: CASSYSGVGYTF
J: TRBJ2-2; V: TRBV9; CDR3: CASSPSWGRNTGELFF
J: TRBJ2-3; V: TRBV5-6; CDR3: CASSLSGFRSRTSTDTQYF
J: TRBJ2-1; V: TRBV5-1; CDR3: CASSWGGVAGTYNEQFF
J: TRBJ1-2; V: TRBV7-9; CDR3: CASSLETGAGYTF
J: TRBJ2-7; V: TRBV7-9; CDR3: CASSSPPSDKSSYEQYF
J: TRBJ2-7; V: TRBV5-4; CDR3: CASSLEGPAYEQYF
J: TRBJ2-7; V: TRBV28; CDR3: CASSLSKYEQYF
J: TRBJ2-7; V: TRBV5-1; CDR3: CASSLGKGLAREQYF
J: TRBJ1-6; V: TRBV2; CDR3: CASTGVTNNSPLHF